This T cell receptor (beta chain) was captured by sequencing in a study of blood T cell repertoires in COVID-19. Whole-study context: From T cells, B-cell-depleted T cells, or PBMCs came the material, which was cDNA or gDNA.

In the source study's methods: Nucleated cell counts were estimated from reference gene primer amplification. Using immunoSEQ multiplex PCR, the repertoire was profiled, and TCRdb retains in-frame clones only, with some absent. V, J and clone size were drawn from that table, and D and trimming were deduced from the DNA. Among 150,000 or so clones, over 75% were seen once, and the ten largest hold around 15%. Seattle enrolled patients during active infection and tracked them longitudinally. V dropped 7 bases and J dropped 4; count of bases not matched to a gene: 1. Germline lookup yields CDR1 SQVTM and CDR2 ANQGSEA. This CDR3 contains 12 residues.

The sequence came from a man in his late teens or twenties with COVID-19, enrolled during active disease. The J gene is TRBJ2-2, the V gene TRBV29-1, with TRBD1 matching over 9 bases. The sample comprised peripheral blood. CDR3: CSGQGGTGELFF. DNA for the CDR3: TGCAGCGGACAGGGGGGCACCGGGGAGCTGTTTTTT.